The T cell receptor beta chain under discussion was sequenced for a study of PD-1 blockade in classical Hodgkin lymphoma. General study findings and limits: Patients starting nivolumab less than 1 year after ASCT had lower diversity and were excluded from later analyses.

The sample's time point: cycle 4 day 1 (C4D1), after 6 weeks of nivolumab. Brentuximab vedotin exposure varied, and every patient relapsed after autologous stem cell transplantation. The CDR3 extends over 15 amino acids. Trimming removed 0 bases at V and 1 base at J, with 9 bases between. The germline gives CDR1 LNHNV, CDR2 YYDKDF (reference sequence). Profiled with immunoSEQ multiplex PCR; TCRdb holds only in-frame clones, not every one. The table shows nearly 25,000 clones, with around three quarters occurring only once. A remark on this clone: No antigen is known for it.

Specimen: peripheral blood mononuclear cells (PBMCs), collected before the fourth cycle of nivolumab. J is TRBJ1-1 and V is TRBV15; TRBD1 might be the D (5 bases). This sequence was found in a human donor with classical Hodgkin lymphoma. Here the CDR3 reads CATSRDLGGNTEAFF. In nucleotides, the CDR3 is TGTGCCACCAGCAGAGATCTTGGGGGGAACACTGAAGCTTTCTTT.